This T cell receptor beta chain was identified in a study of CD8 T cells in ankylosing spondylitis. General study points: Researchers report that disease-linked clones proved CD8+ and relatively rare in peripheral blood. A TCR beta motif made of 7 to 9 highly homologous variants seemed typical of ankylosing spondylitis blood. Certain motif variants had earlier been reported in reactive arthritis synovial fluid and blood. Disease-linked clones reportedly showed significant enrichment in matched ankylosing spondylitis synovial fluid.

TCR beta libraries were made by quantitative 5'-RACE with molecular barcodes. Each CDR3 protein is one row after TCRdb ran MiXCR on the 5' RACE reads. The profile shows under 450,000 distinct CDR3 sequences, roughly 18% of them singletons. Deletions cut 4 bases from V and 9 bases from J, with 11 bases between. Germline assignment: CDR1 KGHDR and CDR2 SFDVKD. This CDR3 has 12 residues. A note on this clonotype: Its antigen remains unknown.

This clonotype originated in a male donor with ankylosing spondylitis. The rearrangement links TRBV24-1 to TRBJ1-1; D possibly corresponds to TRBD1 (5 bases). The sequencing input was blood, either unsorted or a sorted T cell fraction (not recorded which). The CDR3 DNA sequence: TGTGCCACCAGTGACGACGGACACAAAGCTTTCTTT. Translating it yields CATSDDGHKAFF.